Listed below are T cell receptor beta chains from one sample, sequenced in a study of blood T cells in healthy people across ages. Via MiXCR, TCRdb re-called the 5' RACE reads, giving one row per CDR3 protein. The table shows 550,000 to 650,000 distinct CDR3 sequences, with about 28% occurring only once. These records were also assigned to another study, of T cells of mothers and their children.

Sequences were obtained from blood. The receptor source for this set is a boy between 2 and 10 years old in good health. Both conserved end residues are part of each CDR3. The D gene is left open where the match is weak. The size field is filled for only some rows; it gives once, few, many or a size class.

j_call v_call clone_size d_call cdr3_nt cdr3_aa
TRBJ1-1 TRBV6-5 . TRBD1 TGTGCCAGCAGTTACACCTGGACAGGGTACAGTACGGGGAACACTGAAGCTTTCTTT CASSYTWTGYSTGNTEAFF
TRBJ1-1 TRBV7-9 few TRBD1 TGTGCCAGCAGCACCACCACAGGGGGCGGGGGGAACACTGAAGCTTTCTTT CASSTTTGGGGNTEAFF
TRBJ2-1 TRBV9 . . . CASSVGGGSGGAHYNERFF
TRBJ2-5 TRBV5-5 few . TGTGCCAGCAGCGCTAGAGAGATCCAGTACTTC CASSAREIQYF
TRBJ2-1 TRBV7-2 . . TGTGCCAGCAGTTGGAGTGGGCGACGGTATGAGCAGTTCTTC CASSWSGRRYEQFF
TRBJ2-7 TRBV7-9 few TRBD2 TGTGCCAGCAGCTTAGGGCTAGCGGGAAACTACGAGCAGTACTTC CASSLGLAGNYEQYF
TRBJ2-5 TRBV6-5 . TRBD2 TGTGCCAGCAGTTATCAGGTCCTAGCGGGGAACCAAGAGACCCAGTACTTC CASSYQVLAGNQETQYF
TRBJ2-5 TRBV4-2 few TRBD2 TGTGCCAGCAGCCAAGATCTTGCGGGGGGCGCAGAGACCCAGTACTTC CASSQDLAGGAETQYF
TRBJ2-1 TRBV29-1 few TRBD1 TGCAGCGTTGAAGGGCGGGACAGGAGCTCCTACAATGAGCAGTTCTTC CSVEGRDRSSYNEQFF
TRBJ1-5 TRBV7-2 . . TGTGCCAGCAGCTTAGTGTCCGGGGGCAGGCAGCCCCAGCATTTT CASSLVSGGRQPQHF
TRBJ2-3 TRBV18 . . TGTGCCAGCTCACCACTGATAGAGACCCCAGATACGCAGTATTTT CASSPLIETPDTQYF
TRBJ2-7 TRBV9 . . TGTGCCAGCAGCCATGGGTCATCCCGTCTTCCTCCCTACGAGCAGTACTTC CASSHGSSRLPPYEQYF
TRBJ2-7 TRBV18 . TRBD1 TGTGCCAGCTCACCACGGAGGGACAGGGATGACTACGAGCAGTACTTC CASSPRRDRDDYEQYF
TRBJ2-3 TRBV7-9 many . TGTGCCATCCCAAGTGGGCTCCTCAGCACAGATACGCAGTATTTT CAIPSGLLSTDTQYF
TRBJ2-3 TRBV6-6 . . TGTGCCAGCAACGCGAGGGAGGGCACAGATACGCAGTATTTT CASNAREGTDTQYF
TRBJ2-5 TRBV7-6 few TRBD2 TGTGCCAGCAGCTTGAGCCCGATTAGCGGGGGGCGCCAAGAGACCCAGTACTTC CASSLSPISGGRQETQYF
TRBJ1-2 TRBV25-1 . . TGTGCCAGCAGTGAATGGGACTGGAGCTATGGCTACACCTTC CASSEWDWSYGYTF
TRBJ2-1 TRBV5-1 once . TGCGCCAGCAGCTTGTTTCAAAGCGTCAATGAGCAGTTCTTC CASSLFQSVNEQFF
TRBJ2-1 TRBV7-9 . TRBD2 TGTGCCAGCAGCTTAAGACTAGCGGACAATGAGCAGTTCTTC CASSLRLADNEQFF
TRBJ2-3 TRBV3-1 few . TGTGCCAGCAGCCAAGTGGGTCCGGGACCGGGCACAGATACGCAGTATTTT CASSQVGPGPGTDTQYF
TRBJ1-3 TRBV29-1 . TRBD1 TGCAGCGTTGGGGACAGAGGAAACACCATATATTTT CSVGDRGNTIYF
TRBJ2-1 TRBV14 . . TGTGCCAGCAGCCAAGGGAGTAACTTCTGGAGCTCCTACAATGAGCAGTTCTTC CASSQGSNFWSSYNEQFF
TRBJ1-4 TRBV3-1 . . TGTGCCAGCAGCCCCCCCCCGGGGATGACTAATGAAAAACTGTTTTTT CASSPPPGMTNEKLFF
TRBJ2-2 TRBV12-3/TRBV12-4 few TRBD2 TGTGCCAGCATGGCGGGGGTCACCGGGGAGCTGTTTTTT CASMAGVTGELFF
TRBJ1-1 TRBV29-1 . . TGCAGCGTGGCCGGGACAAACAAAATTGAAGCTTTCTTT CSVAGTNKIEAFF
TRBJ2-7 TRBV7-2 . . TGTGCCAGCAGCCACGATACGGGACCTAGCTTC CASSHDTGPSF
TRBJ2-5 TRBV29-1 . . TGCAGCGTTGAGGTGGCTCCACAAGAGACCCAGTACTTC CSVEVAPQETQYF
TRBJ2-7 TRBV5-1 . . TGCGCCAGCAGCCCATCCGGCCAGGTTACCAACGAGCAGTACTTC CASSPSGQVTNEQYF
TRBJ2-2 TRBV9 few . TGTGCCAGCAGCGTAGCTTCCAGGGAAAACACCGGGGAGCTGTTTTTT CASSVASRENTGELFF
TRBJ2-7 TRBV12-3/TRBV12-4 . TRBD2 TGTGCCAGCAGTCACGGACTAGCGCCCTACGAGCAGTACTTC CASSHGLAPYEQYF
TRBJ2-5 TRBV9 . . TGTGCCAGCAGCGTGGCAAACCAAGAGACCCAGTACTTC CASSVANQETQYF
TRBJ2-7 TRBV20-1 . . TGCAGTGCTCAGTACGAGCGGGCCTACGAGCAGTACTTC CSAQYERAYEQYF
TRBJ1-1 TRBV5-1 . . TGCGCCAGCAGCTTGGCAGGGTCCGTGAACACTGAAGCTTTCTTT CASSLAGSVNTEAFF
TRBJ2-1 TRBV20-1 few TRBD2 TGCAGTGCTAGAGCCCTAGCGGGGGGACAGCAGTTCTTC CSARALAGGQQFF
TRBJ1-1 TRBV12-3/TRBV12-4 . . TGTGCCAGCAGTACCAGGGTCCGGGCTGAAGCTTTCTTT CASSTRVRAEAFF
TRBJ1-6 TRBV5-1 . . TGCGCCAGCAGCCCCGAGGCCCTGGGGAATTCACCCCTCCACTTT CASSPEALGNSPLHF
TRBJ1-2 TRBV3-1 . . TGTGCCAGCAGCTCCGGGACATTCATCTACACCTTC CASSSGTFIYTF
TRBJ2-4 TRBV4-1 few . TGCGCCAGCAGCCAAGGGCAGGGGGGCAAAAACATTCAGTACTTC CASSQGQGGKNIQYF
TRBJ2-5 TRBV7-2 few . TGTGCCAGCAGCATAGGGGCCTCCCTCCAAGAGACCCAGTACTTC CASSIGASLQETQYF
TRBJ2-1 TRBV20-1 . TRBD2 TGCAGTGCTTCTCTAGCGGGAGGGCCGAATGAGCAGTTCTTC CSASLAGGPNEQFF
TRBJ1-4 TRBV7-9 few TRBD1 TGTGCCAGCAGCAAGGCCCGGACAGGGGGTAATGAAAAACTGTTTTTT CASSKARTGGNEKLFF
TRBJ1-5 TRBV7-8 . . TGTGCCAGCAGCATAATGGACTCCTATCAGCCCCAGCATTTT CASSIMDSYQPQHF
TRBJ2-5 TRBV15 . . TGTGCCACCAGCAGAGAACCTAGCGAGACCCAGTACTTC CATSREPSETQYF